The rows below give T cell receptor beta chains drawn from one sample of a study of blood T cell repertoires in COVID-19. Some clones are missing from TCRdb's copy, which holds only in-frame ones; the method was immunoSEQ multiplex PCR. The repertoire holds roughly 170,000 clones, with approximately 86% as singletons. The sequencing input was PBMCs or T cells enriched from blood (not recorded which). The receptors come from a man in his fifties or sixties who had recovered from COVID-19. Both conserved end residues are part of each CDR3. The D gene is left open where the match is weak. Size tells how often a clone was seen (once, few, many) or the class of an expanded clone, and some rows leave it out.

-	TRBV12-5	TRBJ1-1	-	CASGLLVGGSYTEAFF	TGTGCTAGTGGTTTGCTAGTTGGAGGGAGCTACACTGAAGCTTTCTTT
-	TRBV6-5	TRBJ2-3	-	CASSYTQNTDTQYF	TGTGCCAGCAGTTATACCCAGAACACAGATACGCAGTATTTT
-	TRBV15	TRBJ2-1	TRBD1	CATILTGGRPNRHNEQFF	TGTGCCACCATATTGACAGGGGGGCGGCCGAACCGTCACAATGAGCAGTTCTTC
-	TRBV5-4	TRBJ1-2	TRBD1	CASSLMTGRGYGYTF	TGTGCCAGCAGCTTGATGACAGGGAGAGGGTATGGCTACACCTTC
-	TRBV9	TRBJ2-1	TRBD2	CASSVVEATSGFNEQFF	TGTGCCAGCAGCGTAGTAGAGGCGACTAGCGGGTTCAATGAGCAGTTCTTC
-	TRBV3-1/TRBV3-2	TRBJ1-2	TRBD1	CASSPLGQGEVYGYTF	TGTGCCAGCAGCCCCTTAGGACAGGGGGAGGTATATGGCTACACCTTC
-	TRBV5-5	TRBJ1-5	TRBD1	CASSPGQGSFNQPQHF	TGTGCCAGCAGCCCAGGACAGGGGAGTTTCAATCAGCCCCAGCATTTT
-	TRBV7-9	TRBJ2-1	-	CASSLTDRGNNEQFF	TGTGCCAGCAGCTTAACGGATCGAGGGAACAATGAGCAGTTCTTC
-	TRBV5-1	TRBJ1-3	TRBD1	CASSIGQASGNTIYF	TGCGCCAGCAGCATAGGACAGGCCTCTGGAAACACCATATATTTT
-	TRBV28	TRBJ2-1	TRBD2	CASSVLAGWNEQFF	TGTGCCAGCAGTGTCCTAGCGGGGTGGAATGAGCAGTTCTTC
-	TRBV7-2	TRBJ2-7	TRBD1	CASSLAGTGYYEQYF	TGTGCCAGCAGCTTGGCCGGGACAGGGTACTACGAGCAGTACTTC
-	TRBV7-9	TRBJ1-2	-	CASSSDSYGYTF	TGTGCCAGCAGCTCCGACTCCTATGGCTACACCTTC
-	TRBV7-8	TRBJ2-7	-	CASSRDFGGQYF	TGTGCCAGCAGCCGGGACTTCGGTGGGCAGTACTTC
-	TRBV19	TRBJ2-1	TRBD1	CASSSRGRTGGFSNEQFF	TGTGCCAGTAGTTCCCGAGGGCGGACAGGGGGGTTTAGCAATGAGCAGTTCTTC
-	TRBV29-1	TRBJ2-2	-	CSVVRSSTNTGELFF	TGCAGCGTTGTCAGGTCTTCTACGAACACCGGGGAGCTGTTTTTT
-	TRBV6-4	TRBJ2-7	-	CASRAVRARSSYEQYF	TGTGCCAGCAGGGCCGTGCGGGCCAGATCCTCCTACGAGCAGTACTTC
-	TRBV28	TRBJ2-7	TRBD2	CASSLAGGGPYEQYF	TGTGCCAGCAGTTTGGCGGGAGGGGGGCCCTACGAGCAGTACTTC
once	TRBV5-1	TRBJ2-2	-	CASSLTPDKTGELFF	TGCGCCAGCAGCTTGACCCCAGACAAGACCGGGGAGCTGTTTTTT
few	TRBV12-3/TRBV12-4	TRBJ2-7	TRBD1	CASSSRQGDEQYF	TGTGCCAGCAGTTCAAGACAGGGGGACGAGCAGTACTTC
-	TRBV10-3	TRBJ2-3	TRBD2	CAIRGLADTDTQYF	TGTGCCATCAGGGGACTAGCGGACACAGATACGCAGTATTTT
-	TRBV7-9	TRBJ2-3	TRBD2	CASSFAGGGTDTQYF	TGTGCCAGCAGCTTCGCGGGAGGGGGCACAGATACGCAGTATTTT
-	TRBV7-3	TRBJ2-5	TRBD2	CASSRTREETQYF	TGTGCCAGCAGCCGGACTAGAGAGGAGACCCAGTACTTC
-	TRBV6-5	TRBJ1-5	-	CASSIGRVGNQPQHF	TGTGCCAGCAGTATCGGGAGGGTTGGTAATCAGCCCCAGCATTTT
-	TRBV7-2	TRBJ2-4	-	CASSLEGLVLYF	TGTGCCAGCAGCTTAGAGGGACTCGTGCTGTACTTC
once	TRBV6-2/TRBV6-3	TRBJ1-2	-	CASSYDQGSNGYTF	TGTGCCAGCAGTTACGACCAGGGGAGTAATGGCTACACCTTC
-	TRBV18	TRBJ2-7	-	CASSPSLTQTYEQYF	TGTGCCAGCTCACCATCCTTGACACAAACCTACGAGCAGTACTTC
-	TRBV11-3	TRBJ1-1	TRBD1	CASSLEPGQGANTEAFF	TGTGCCAGCAGCTTAGAACCGGGACAGGGGGCGAACACTGAAGCTTTCTTT
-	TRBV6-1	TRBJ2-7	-	CASSEWQGIPEQYF	TGTGCCAGCAGTGAATGGCAGGGGATCCCTGAGCAGTACTTC
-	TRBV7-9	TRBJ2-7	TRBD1	CASSDTGTGPYEQYF	TGTGCCAGCAGCGACACCGGGACAGGGCCCTACGAGCAGTACTTC
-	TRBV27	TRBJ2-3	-	CASRVRGAESTDTQYF	TGTGCCAGCAGGGTACGGGGAGCGGAGAGCACAGATACGCAGTATTTT
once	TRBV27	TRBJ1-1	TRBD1	CASTPQGYVTEAFF	TGTGCCAGCACCCCACAGGGGTACGTGACTGAAGCTTTCTTT
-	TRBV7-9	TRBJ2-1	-	CGPGLSNEQFF	TGTGGGCCGGGACTTTCGAATGAGCAGTTCTTC
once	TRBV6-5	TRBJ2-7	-	CASSYEAGISYEQYF	TGTGCCAGCAGTTACGAGGCGGGAATAAGCTACGAGCAGTACTTC
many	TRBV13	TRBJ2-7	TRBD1	CASSLAGTGASEQYF	TGTGCCAGCAGCTTAGCCGGGACAGGGGCGTCCGAGCAGTACTTC
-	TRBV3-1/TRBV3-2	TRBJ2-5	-	CASSPSVAQETQYF	TGTGCCAGCAGCCCCTCAGTTGCTCAAGAGACCCAGTACTTC
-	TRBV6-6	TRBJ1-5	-	CASSYTAAGGSQPQHF	TGTGCCAGCAGTTACACAGCGGCAGGCGGTTCTCAGCCCCAGCATTTT
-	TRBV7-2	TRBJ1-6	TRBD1	CASTPGQGVGSPLHF	TGTGCCAGCACCCCGGGACAGGGGGTGGGATCACCCCTCCACTTT
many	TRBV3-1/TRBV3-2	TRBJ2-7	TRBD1	CASSQDYDRAYEQYF	TGTGCCAGCAGCCAAGATTATGACAGGGCCTACGAGCAGTACTTC
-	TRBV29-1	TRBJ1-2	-	CSVERPETKTYGYTF	TGCAGCGTGGAACGACCGGAGACCAAGACCTATGGCTACACCTTC
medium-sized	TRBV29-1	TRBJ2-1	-	CSVDLAGSGSYNEQFF	TGCAGCGTTGATTTGGCAGGGTCCGGCTCCTACAATGAGCAGTTCTTC
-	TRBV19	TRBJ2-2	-	CASSRTANTGELFF	TGTGCCAGTAGCAGGACAGCGAACACCGGGGAGCTGTTTTTT
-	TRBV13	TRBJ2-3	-	CASSYRSEGTQYF	TGTGCCAGCAGCTACCGTTCGGAGGGTACGCAGTATTTT
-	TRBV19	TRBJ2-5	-	CASNTETQYF	TGTGCCAGTAACACGGAGACCCAGTACTTC
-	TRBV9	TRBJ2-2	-	CASSVSAGTMFAGELFF	TGTGCCAGCAGCGTTTCCGCCGGGACAATGTTCGCCGGGGAGCTGTTTTTT
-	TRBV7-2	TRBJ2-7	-	CASGQRTYEQYF	TGTGCCAGCGGACAGAGGACTTACGAGCAGTACTTC
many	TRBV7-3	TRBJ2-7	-	CASSLMTAGEQYF	TGTGCCAGCAGCTTAATGACCGCAGGGGAGCAGTACTTC
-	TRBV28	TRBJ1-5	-	CASSLSGGDHQPQHF	TGTGCCAGCAGTTTATCTGGGGGGGATCATCAGCCCCAGCATTTT
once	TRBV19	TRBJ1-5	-	CASSGQGGQPQHF	TGTGCCAGTAGTGGGCAGGGTGGTCAGCCCCAGCATTTT
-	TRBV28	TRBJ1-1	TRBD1	CASRRGQVNTEAFF	TGTGCCAGCAGACGAGGACAGGTGAACACTGAAGCTTTCTTT
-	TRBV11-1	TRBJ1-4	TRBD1	CASSGQGGWGKLFF	TGTGCCAGCAGCGGACAGGGCGGTTGGGGAAAACTGTTTTTT
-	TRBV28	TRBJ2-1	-	CASSLRNTDNEQFF	TGTGCCAGCAGTCTCAGGAACACCGACAATGAGCAGTTCTTC
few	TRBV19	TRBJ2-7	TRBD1	CASRPDRGRSYEQYF	TGTGCCAGTAGGCCAGACAGGGGGCGCAGCTACGAGCAGTACTTC
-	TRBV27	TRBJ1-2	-	CASSTAAGVTSGGYTF	TGTGCCAGCAGTACCGCCGCAGGGGTAACGAGCGGAGGCTACACCTTC
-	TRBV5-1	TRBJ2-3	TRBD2	CASLSGGATDTQYF	TGCGCCAGCCTGAGCGGGGGGGCAACAGATACGCAGTATTTT
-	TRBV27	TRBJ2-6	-	CASSFFTGDFSGANVLTF	TGTGCCAGCAGTTTTTTTACAGGGGACTTCTCTGGGGCCAACGTCCTGACTTTC